These 20 T cell receptor beta chains originate from one sample sequenced in a study of regulatory T cells in long-lasting Graves disease. Stated time point: newly diagnosed GD, antithyroid drugs for less than 3 months. TCR sequences were obtained from RNA taken from PBMCs. Combining iRepertoire HTBI primers with Arm-PCR of CDR3 regions, the authors built TCR beta libraries. TCRdb used MiXCR to reprocess the multiplex PCR reads, holding one entry per CDR3 protein. The repertoire holds 200,000 to 250,000 distinct CDR3 sequences, less than 20% seen once, with about 12% in the top ten. This sample also belongs to another study, concerning T cells in Graves' hyperthyroidism and ophthalmopathy.

The specimen comprised peripheral blood mononuclear cells (PBMCs), sampled at new diagnosis, from a patient treated with antithyroid drugs. These TCRs come from a woman aged 30 to 39 with Graves disease.

This sequence joins TRBV7-8 and TRBJ2-1; TRBD2 aligns across 13 bases. The CDR3 loop spans 21 amino acids. CDR1 is SGHVS, CDR2 FQNEAQ, per germline. Germline trimming cut 5 bases from V and 9 bases from J; bases unmatched to any gene: 25. As DNA, the CDR3 is TGTGCCAGCAGCAAGCTAAAACAGGGGGGCCTAACTAGCGGGAGGGCCGCTGAGCAGTTCTTC. Encoded protein: CASSKLKQGGLTSGRAAEQFF. Variable domain in full (rest from reference TRBV7-8 and TRBJ2-1): GAGVSQSPRYKVAKRGQDVALRCDPISGHVSLFWYQQALGQGPEFLTYFQNEAQLDKSGLPSDRFFAERPEGSVSTLKIQRTQQEDSAVYLCASSKLKQGGLTSGRAAEQFFGPGTRLTVL.

The chain recombines TRBV7-9 with TRBJ2-3; D is perhaps TRBD2 (7 bases). The CDR3 is 14 amino acids. Germline V gene data show CDR1 as SEHNR and CDR2 as FQNEAQ (reference sequence). V was clipped by 1 base and J by 4 bases, with 9 bases between them. The CDR3 DNA follows: TGTGCCAGCAGCTTAGAAGGGGGGGCAGATACGCAGTATTTT. Its protein is CASSLEGGADTQYF.

Notes on this clonotype: A much larger clonotype is one base distant, so this may be a read error. V is TRBV6-2 or TRBV6-3 and J is TRBJ1-2, with 7 bases fitting TRBD1. This CDR3 has 15 amino acids. Per germline, CDR1 MNHEY and CDR2 SVGEGT. The CDR3 DNA sequence: TGTGCCAGCAGTTACAAGGGGGCGTTCGGCTATGGCTACGCCTTC. It translates to CASSYKGAFGYGYAF.

This clonotype occurred many times. The rearrangement uses TRBV20-1 and TRBJ1-2; 7 bases align to TRBD1. This CDR3 is built from 16 residues. Germline V gives CDR1 DFQATT, CDR2 SNEGSKA (reference sequence). The V and J ends lost 0 bases and 4 bases, in that order; junction bases with no gene match: 11. CDR3 sequence: CSARDVVRRQGYGYTF. CDR3 sequence (DNA): TGCAGTGCTAGAGATGTAGTTCGGCGACAGGGCTATGGCTACACCTTC.

The V call is TRBV28, the J call TRBJ2-5, with 7 positions matching TRBD1. The CDR3 length is 13 residues. Unmatched junction bases numbered 6, after V lost 6 bases and J lost 5 bases. Germline V gives CDR1 MDHEN, CDR2 SYDVKM. For the CDR3, the DNA is TGTGCCAGCAGAGACAGGGTAGGGGAGACCCAGTACTTC. It codes for CASRDRVGETQYF.

On this clonotype itself: A much larger clone lies one base from this, so it may be a read error. The CDR3 sequence: CASSGSGRTTEAFF. The CDR3 DNA follows: TGTGCCAGCAGTGGATCCGGACGGACCACTGAAGCTTTCTTT. The gene calls are TRBV6-1 and TRBJ1-1; the D is unclear. Deletions cut 4 bases from V and 4 bases from J, with 13 bases between. The germline CDR1 and CDR2 sequences are MNHNS and SASEGT. CDR3 length: 14 amino acids.

This clonotype occurred many times. The rearrangement links TRBV2 to TRBJ1-4; no clear D. Germline-derived CDR1 and CDR2 are SNHLY and FYNNEI. The ends were cut back, 6 bases at V and 7 bases at J, with 18 bases in the middle. The CDR3 extends over 15 amino acids. CDR3 nucleotide sequence: TGTGCCAGCAGCACCTACAGTTTTAGTACTGAAAAACTGTTTTTT. This translates into CASSTYSFSTEKLFF.

This clonotype occurred many times. The chain couples TRBV28 to TRBJ1-3; 10 bases map to TRBD1. The CDR3 totals 17 residues. CDR1 is MDHEN, CDR2 SYDVKM, per germline. V gave up 8 bases and J gave up 5 bases; unmatched junction bases: 15. CDR3 sequence (DNA): TGTGCCAGCCTGGGGATAATTCGGGACAGGGGACGAAACACCATATATTTT. Residues: CASLGIIRDRGRNTIYF.

The V and J genes are TRBV7-9 and TRBJ1-2, with TRBD1 as a possible D gene (5 bases). CDR3 length: 12 residues. Germline assignment: CDR1 SEHNR and CDR2 FQNEAQ (reference sequence). Trimming left V 11 bases short and J 7 bases short, with 17 bases between. The CDR3 DNA sequence: TGTGCCGGTTTGAGGGGCGCCACTGGCTACACCTTC. Amino acids: CAGLRGATGYTF.

Ten or more counts support this clonotype. The chain joins TRBV6-2 or TRBV6-3 to TRBJ2-5; the match to TRBD2 covers 8 bases. The CDR3 runs 15 residues. V was clipped by 2 bases and J by 4 bases; unmatched bases: 6. CDR1 and CDR2 from the germline V gene are MNHEY and SVGEGT. The CDR3 is CASSYKRERGETQYF. The CDR3 coding sequence is TGTGCCAGCAGTTACAAGCGGGAGCGCGGAGAGACCCAGTACTTC.

At least ten counts were recorded for this clonotype. The J gene is TRBJ1-2, the V gene TRBV28, with D maybe TRBD1 (6 bases). The V end lost 10 bases, the J end lost 5 bases, and 20 bases lay between the germline ends. Germline assignment: CDR1 MDHEN and CDR2 SYDVKM. The CDR3 length is 14 residues. The CDR3 bases are TGTGCCACCGAGACAGGACCCAGGTTATATGGCTACACCTTC. Encoded protein: CATETGPRLYGYTF.

This clonotype was counted ten times or more. The V gene is TRBV12-3 or TRBV12-4, the J gene TRBJ2-3; no definite D call. The CDR3 sequence is 15 residues long. The V and J ends lost 2 bases and 6 bases respectively, with 15 bases between them. The CDR3 reads CASSLRPTGSDTQYF. In DNA form, the CDR3 reads TGTGCCAGCAGTTTAAGACCTACGGGTAGTGATACGCAGTATTTT.

This clonotype was seen repeatedly, ten times or more. The rearrangement joins TRBV30 to TRBJ1-5, with a tentative D call TRBD1 (6 bases). The CDR3 extends over 15 amino acids. Trimming left V 0 bases short and J 2 bases short, with 11 bases between. Per the germline V gene, CDR1 is GTSNPN and CDR2 is SVGIG (reference sequence). CDR3 nucleotides: TGTGCCTGGAGTGTACTCAGGGGCGGCAATCAGCCCCAGCATTTT. Protein sequence: CAWSVLRGGNQPQHF.

The chain combines TRBV6-1 with TRBJ2-2; 7 bases line up with TRBD2. With V trimmed by 6 bases and J by 6 bases, 10 bases remained unmatched. Germline lookup yields CDR1 MNHNS and CDR2 SASEGT. The CDR3 spans 15 residues. The CDR3 bases are TGTGCCAGCAGAGCCCACAGCGGGAAGGCCGGGGAGCTGTTTTTT. Its translation is CASRAHSGKAGELFF.

In this sample, this clonotype turned up a few times. The chain links TRBV10-3 to TRBJ1-3, with a weak D call TRBD1 (6 bases). CDR1 is ENHRY, CDR2 SYGVKD, per germline. The CDR3 has 18 amino acids. V shed 4 bases and J shed 2 bases, with 21 bases lying between them. The CDR3 DNA reads TGTGCCATCAGTGTACGGGCGGGCCAGGGGATAGCTGGAAACACCATATATTTT. Its protein is CAISVRAGQGIAGNTIYF.

With regard to this clonotype: The junction shows a germline mismatch at one end, possibly a read error. The rearrangement links TRBV7-7 to TRBJ1-2, with a tentative D call TRBD1 (5 bases). The CDR3 has 15 residues. Germline V gene lookup returns CDR1 SSHAT and CDR2 FNYEAQ (reference sequence). This CDR3 reads CASSLGVWAHYGYTF. The CDR3 bases are TGTGCTAGCAGCTTAGGGGTTTGGGCTCACTATGGCTACACCTTC.

This clonotype has at least ten counts. The CDR3 region is CASSSRQGSWGYTF. The CDR3 DNA is TGTGCCAGCAGCTCCCGACAGGGTTCTTGGGGCTACACCTTC. This rearrangement joins TRBV9 to TRBJ1-2; TRBD1 aligns across 7 bases. This CDR3 is 14 amino acids long. V shed 4 bases, J shed 8 bases, and the junction held 11 bases outside the gene matches. Per the germline V gene, CDR1 is SGDLS and CDR2 is YYNGEE.

V and J are TRBV5-1 and TRBJ2-1; no firm D call. CDR1 and CDR2 (germline): SGHRS, YFSETQ. Trimming left V 3 bases short and J 6 bases short, with 13 bases between. CDR3 length: 14 residues. This chain's CDR3 is CASSWSSSFNEQFF. CDR3 coding DNA: TGCGCCAGCAGCTGGAGCAGCAGCTTCAATGAGCAGTTCTTC.

This clonotype has more than one count but fewer than ten. This chain links TRBV19 with TRBJ2-2; no clear D gene. V dropped 8 bases and J dropped 8 bases, with 15 bases sitting between them. The CDR3 loop spans 13 amino acids. Germline loops: CDR1 LNHDA, CDR2 SQIVND (reference sequence). This CDR3 is CASFNGRLGELFF. CDR3 DNA sequence: TGTGCCAGTTTCAACGGGCGTTTAGGGGAGCTGTTTTTT.

This clonotype was detected a few times. A read error may account for a junction end that differs from germline. The chain uses TRBV5-1 and TRBJ2-1; D gene unclear. CDR1 SGHRS and CDR2 YFSETQ come from the germline V gene. The CDR3 is 15 amino acids. This chain's CDR3 is CASSLGLSSYNAQFF. CDR3 coding DNA: TGCGCCAGCAGCTTGGGACTTAGCTCCTACAATGCGCAGTTCTTC.